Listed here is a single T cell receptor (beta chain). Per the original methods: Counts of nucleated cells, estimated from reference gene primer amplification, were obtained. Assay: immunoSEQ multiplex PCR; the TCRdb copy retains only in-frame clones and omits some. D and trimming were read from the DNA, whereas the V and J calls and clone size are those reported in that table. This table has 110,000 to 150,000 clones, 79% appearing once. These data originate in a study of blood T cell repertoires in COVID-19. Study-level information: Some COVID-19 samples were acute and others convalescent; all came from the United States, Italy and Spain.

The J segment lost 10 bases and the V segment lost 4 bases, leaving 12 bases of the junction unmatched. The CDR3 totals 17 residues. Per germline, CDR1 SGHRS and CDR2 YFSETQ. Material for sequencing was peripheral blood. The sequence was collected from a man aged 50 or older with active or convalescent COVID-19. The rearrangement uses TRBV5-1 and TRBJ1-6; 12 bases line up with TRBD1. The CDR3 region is CASSPNPGQGAQSPLHF. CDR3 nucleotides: TGCGCCAGCAGCCCCAATCCGGGACAGGGGGCGCAGTCACCCCTCCACTTT.